This T cell receptor beta chain was sequenced for a study of molecular identifiers for immune sequencing clone quantification. General study findings and limits: Identical TCR molecules sharing a barcode could underestimate highly expanded clone sizes.

A word on this clonotype: Its antigen is currently unknown. A clone one base away is much larger, so this may be a read error.

Each CDR3 protein gets one entry after TCRdb re-called the PCR reads with MiXCR. The sample has some 590,000 distinct CDR3 sequences, around 25% seen once; the top ten hold about 0.8%. Germline V gives CDR1 SNHLY, CDR2 FYNNEI. This CDR3 has 15 amino acids. This chain connects TRBV2 to TRBJ2-3, with TRBD1 matching over 8 bases. The source is a human donor in good health. Some libraries in this study had Jurkat cell RNA spiked in. Material: naive CD8+ T cells from blood, with Jurkat cell RNA spiked in. As for subset: FACS-sorted CD8+CD4-CCR7+CD45RA+ naive T cells. This CDR3 reads CAGSPRQGWTDTQYF. CDR3 bases: TGTGCCGGCAGCCCGAGACAGGGGTGGACAGATACGCAGTATTTT.